The TCR beta chain under discussion was sequenced for a study of blood T cell repertoires in COVID-19. About the research overall: Samples taken during acute and convalescent COVID-19 were collected in the United States, Italy and Spain. T cells, B-cell-depleted T cells, or PBMCs supplied cDNA or gDNA.

Data came from immunoSEQ multiplex PCR; TCRdb stores just in-frame clones and leaves some out. The sample shows under 400,000 clones, around nine tenths of them seen only once. The CDR3 runs to 19 residues. The study recruited people aged about 18 to 90 years across around 24 US areas. In this sample, this clone turned up once. The genes are TRBV21-1 and TRBJ1-5; the tabulated D call, TRBD1, remains unverified against the DNA. TRBV21-1 counts as a pseudogene. The specimen sequenced was PBMCs or T cells enriched from blood (not recorded which). The sequence derives from a woman aged 25 to 39 who had been exposed to COVID-19. The DNA for the CDR3 is TGTGCCAGCAGCAAAGGGACAGGGCGTCGATGTAGGAGCAATCAGCCCCAGCATTTT. Encoded protein: CASSKGTGRRCRSNQPQHF.